This TCR beta chain was sequenced for a study of cytomegalovirus exposure and HLA in healthy donors. Study-wide results and caveats: Later analysis showed TCR association rates varying by HLA locus, highest for DRB1 and lowest for HLA-C. TCR beta chains numbering some 150 were designated cytomegalovirus-associated.

The primer mix had 60 Vbeta and 13 Jbeta primers. The assay was immunoSEQ multiplex PCR, and TCRdb's table has in-frame clones only and misses some. This sample lists about 34,000 clones; its ten largest clones have about 3%. J lost 7 bases, V lost 6 bases, and 11 bases had no gene match. The CDR3 loop spans 15 amino acids. Per the germline V gene, CDR1 is ENHRY and CDR2 is SYGVKD. Comment on this clone: Its cognate antigen is unknown.

Donors in the study were healthy people who gave bone marrow. The rearrangement links TRBV10-3 to TRBJ2-1; TRBD1 matches 8 bases. This TCR derives from a woman aged 40 to 49 in good health and CMV-seropositive. Material for sequencing was PBMCs. CDR3 coding DNA: TGTGCCATCAGGGGTGACAGGGGTACCGGTAATGAGCAGTTCTTC. It is translated as CAIRGDRGTGNEQFF.